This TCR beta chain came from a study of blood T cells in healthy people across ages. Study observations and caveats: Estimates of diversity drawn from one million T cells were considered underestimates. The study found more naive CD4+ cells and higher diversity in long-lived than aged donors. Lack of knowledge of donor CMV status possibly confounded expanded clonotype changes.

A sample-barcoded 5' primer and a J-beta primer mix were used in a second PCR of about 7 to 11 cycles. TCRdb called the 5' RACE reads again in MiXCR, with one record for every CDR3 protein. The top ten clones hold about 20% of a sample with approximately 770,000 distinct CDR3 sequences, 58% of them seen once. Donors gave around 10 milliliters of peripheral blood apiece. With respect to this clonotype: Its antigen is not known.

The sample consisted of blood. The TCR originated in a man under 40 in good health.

The CDR3 DNA follows: TGCAGTGGGACGACAGATCATAATTCACCCCTCCACTTT. Translation: CSGTTDHNSPLHF. The V gene is TRBV20-1, the J gene TRBJ1-6; TRBD1 is a possible D gene (5 bases). Trimming shortened V by 7 bases and J by 5 bases, and 12 bases separated the two germline ends. Germline lookup yields CDR1 DFQATT and CDR2 SNEGSKA (reference sequence). The CDR3 consists of 13 residues.